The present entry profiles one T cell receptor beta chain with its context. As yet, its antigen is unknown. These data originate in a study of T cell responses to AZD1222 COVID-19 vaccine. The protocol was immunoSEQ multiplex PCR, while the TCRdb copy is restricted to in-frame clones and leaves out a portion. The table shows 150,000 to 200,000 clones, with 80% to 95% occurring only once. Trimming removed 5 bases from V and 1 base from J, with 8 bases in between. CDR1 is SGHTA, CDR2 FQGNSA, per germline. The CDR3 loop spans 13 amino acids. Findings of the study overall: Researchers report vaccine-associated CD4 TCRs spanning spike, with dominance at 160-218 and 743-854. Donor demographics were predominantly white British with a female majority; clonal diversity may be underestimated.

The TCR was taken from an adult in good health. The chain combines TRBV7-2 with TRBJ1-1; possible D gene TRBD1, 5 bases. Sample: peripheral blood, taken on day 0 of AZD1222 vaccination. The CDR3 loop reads CASSRGGNTEAFF. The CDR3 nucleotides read TGTGCCAGCAGCCGGGGGGGGAACACTGAAGCTTTCTTT.